This T cell receptor beta chain emerged from a study of T cells in localized non-small cell lung cancer (dated by TCRdb to 2018 to 2020). Regarding the study in general: T cell repertoires of fewer than 250 early-stage NSCLC patients were analyzed, with tumors being compared against uninvolved tumor-adjacent lungs. The cohort comprised roughly 230 treatment-naïve NSCLC patients with resected, localized lung tumors. Of the NSCLC patients, roughly 130 were male and approximately 110 were female, and the mean age was approximately 66 years.

Points the paper makes about the study in general: Because multi-region sequencing of the tumors was not done, intratumor heterogeneity could not be ruled out. Because the study design was exploratory, TCR variables were selected using unadjusted p-values without false-discovery rate correction. Longer overall survival was associated with higher blood T cell density, whereas shorter survival was associated with higher adjacent-lung clonality. A median of about 61 of the top 100 tumor clones turned up in the paired uninvolved adjacent lung, and roughly 30 of those clones also ranked among the top 100 of that same adjacent lung. Uninvolved tumor-adjacent lung showed the highest T cell clonality, higher than tumor, which suggests more focused antigenic responses in the uninvolved tumor-adjacent lung.

TCR beta CDR3 regions were sequenced from DNA using the immunoSEQ Assay. The paper's data handling went like this. To compute T cell density, TCR beta template counts were normalized to usable DNA, which was estimated by amplifying housekeeping genes. Richness was estimated with the preseqR package, extrapolating to 400,000 templates for PBMC samples and 120,000 templates for tissue samples. Clonality was defined by subtracting Pielou's evenness from one. Tissue-enriched TCRs were identified through differential abundance testing performed on productive amino-acid clonotypes, with a minimum total count of 5 and an alpha of 0.1. The Jaccard Index and the Morisita Overlap Index were used to measure repertoire overlap between compartments. TCR beta CDR3s were clustered by GLIPH together with public tetramer-defined viral CDR3s, and at least three viral sequences plus V-gene enrichment were required for viral motifs. TCRdb limited this immuneACCESS table to in-frame rearrangements with V and J called. A share of clones is missing; checked studies link under half to unresolved V genes, and the rest is unexplained. V, J and clone size were drawn from that table, and D and trimming were deduced from the DNA. The sample table records fewer than 15,000 clones; 80% to 85% of these occur just once. 3.5% to 4.5% of the sample belongs to the ten largest clones.

This clone was seen only once. Its cognate antigen has yet to be identified. Base qualities are not at hand, and no much larger clone is one base apart. The CDR3 measures 18 amino acids from cysteine to phenylalanine. Only the CDR3 portion is preserved as DNA: 54 bases, with reading frame beginning at the first base. Trimming leaves V shorter by 4 bases and J shorter by 0 bases, with the junction holding 13 bases beyond the gene matches. The germline V gene sets CDR1 to LGHNA and CDR2 to YNFKEQ. At diagnosis, tumor, uninvolved tumor-adjacent lung and peripheral blood were collected and then preserved as a mix of FFPE and fresh-frozen material. Blood samples were analyzed as peripheral blood mononuclear cells for TCR repertoire profiling.

The chain employs TRBV4-2 and TRBJ1-1, and 8 junction bases match TRBD1. The origin of this receptor is a female donor older than 55 with stage I squamous cell lung carcinoma. The source was peripheral blood, collected before any cancer treatment. The CDR3 loop reads CASSPQQGVTHVNTEAFF. In nucleotides, the sequence is TGTGCCAGCAGCCCACAACAGGGGGTGACCCATGTGAACACTGAAGCTTTCTTT.